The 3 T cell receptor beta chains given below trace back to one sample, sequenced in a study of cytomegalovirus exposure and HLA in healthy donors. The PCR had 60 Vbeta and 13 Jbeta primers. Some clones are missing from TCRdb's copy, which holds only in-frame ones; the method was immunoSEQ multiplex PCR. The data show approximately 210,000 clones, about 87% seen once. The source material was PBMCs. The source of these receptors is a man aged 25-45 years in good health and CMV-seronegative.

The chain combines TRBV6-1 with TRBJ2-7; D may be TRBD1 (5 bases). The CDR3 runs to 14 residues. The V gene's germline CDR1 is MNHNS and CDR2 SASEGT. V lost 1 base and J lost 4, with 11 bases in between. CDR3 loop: CASSEEGHSYEQYF. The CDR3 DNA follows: TGTGCCAGCAGTGAAGAGGGGCACTCGTACGAGCAGTACTTC.

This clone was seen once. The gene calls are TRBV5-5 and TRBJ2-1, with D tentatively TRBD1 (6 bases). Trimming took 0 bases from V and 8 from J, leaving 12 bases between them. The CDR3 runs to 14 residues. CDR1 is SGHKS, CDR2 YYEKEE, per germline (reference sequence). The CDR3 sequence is CASSLGQGIDEQFF. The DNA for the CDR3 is TGTGCCAGCAGCTTGGGCCAGGGGATTGATGAGCAGTTCTTC.

Here the CDR3 DNA reads TGTGCCTCCCAGAATGGGGGGATTACCTACAATGAGCAGTTCTTC. Its translation: CASQNGGITYNEQFF. The V and J genes are TRBV27 and TRBJ2-1; perhaps TRBD2 as D (6 bases). Trimming shortened V by 11 bases and J by 2 bases, and 19 bases separated the two germline ends. The CDR3 has 15 amino acids. Germline-derived CDR1 and CDR2 are MNHEY and SMNVEV (reference sequence).